The 17 T cell receptor beta chains given below trace back to one sample, sequenced in a study of CD8 T cells in ankylosing spondylitis (dated by TCRdb to about 2017). What the work shows at the level of the full study, not this receptor alone: Blood from ankylosing spondylitis patients appeared to be characterized by a TCR beta motif made up of about 8 highly homologous amino acid variants.

These receptors' antigens are unknown. The library was generated by 5' RACE. The listed sequencing device is Illumina HiSeq 2500. Using fastp at Q25 and MiXCR, TCRdb reprocessed the public reads and kept productive beta chains. Rows are unified per CDR3 protein, each entry keeping the most common DNA and genes. This sample lists 700,000 to 850,000 distinct CDR3 sequences; over 9.5% were detected once. The ten largest clones add up to approximately 0.46% of the sample. Sequencing was carried out using blood, either unsorted or a sorted T cell fraction (not recorded which). The origin of the receptors is a male donor with ankylosing spondylitis.

There are a few counts of this clonotype. The genes are TRBV5-6 and TRBJ1-2, with D tentatively TRBD1 (5 bases). The germline V gene has CDR1 SGHDT and CDR2 YYEEEE. V was clipped by 1 base and J by 7 bases, with 8 bases between them. The CDR3 is made up of 12 amino acids. CDR3 coding DNA: TGTGCCAGCAGCTTGTGGGGGTTTGGCTACACCTTC. As protein: CASSLWGFGYTF. Drawing the rest from reference TRBV5-6 and TRBJ1-2, the complete variable domain is DAGVTQSPTHLIKTRGQQVTLRCSPKSGHDTVSWYQQALGQGPQFIFQYYEEEERQRGNFPDRFSGHQFPNYSSELNVNALLLGDSALYLCASSLWGFGYTFGSGTRLTVV.

This clonotype was picked up many times. This chain connects TRBV20-1 to TRBJ1-2; TRBD1 agrees at 7 bases. Germline values: CDR1 DFQATT, CDR2 SNEGSKA (reference sequence). The CDR3 loop spans 13 amino acids. The V and J ends lost 6 bases and 4 bases, in that order; junction bases with no gene match: 8. DNA for the CDR3: TGCAGTGCCTCGGAGGGGGCTAGCTATGGCTACACCTTC. Its protein is CSASEGASYGYTF.

This clonotype has only a few counts. The chain employs TRBV5-1 and TRBJ2-5; perhaps TRBD2 as D (5 bases). Germline assignment: CDR1 SGHRS and CDR2 YFSETQ. This CDR3 has 13 amino acids. V shed 4 bases and J shed 3 bases, with 10 bases lying between them. DNA for the CDR3: TGCGCCAGCAGCAGCGGTCGGGAAGAGACCCAGTACTTC. As protein: CASSSGREETQYF.

Ten or more counts support this clonotype. The genes are TRBV6-5 and TRBJ1-2; no firm D call. The CDR3 sequence is 12 residues long. The germline gives CDR1 MNHEY, CDR2 SVGAGI. Trimming removed 7 bases at V and 4 bases at J, with 10 bases between. In nucleotides, the CDR3 is TGTGCCAGCACCGCCGGTAGCTATGGCTACACCTTC. It encodes CASTAGSYGYTF.

The V and J genes are TRBV20-1 and TRBJ2-7; TRBD1 agrees at 7 bases. J gave up 0 bases and V 5 bases, and 7 bases lay outside the gene matches. The CDR3 is 14 amino acids. CDR1 and CDR2 (germline): DFQATT, SNEGSKA (reference sequence). Here the CDR3 DNA reads TGCAGTGCTCCCGAGGGACAGAGCTCCTACGAGCAGTACTTC. This encodes CSAPEGQSSYEQYF.

The CDR3 loop is CSARTSGYSQYF. The CDR3 DNA reads as TGCAGTGCCAGGACTAGCGGTTACTCCCAGTACTTC. This sequence joins TRBV20-1 and TRBJ2-5; the match to TRBD2 covers 10 bases. Trimming took 6 bases from V and 9 from J; bases not matched to a gene: 7. CDR1 is DFQATT, CDR2 SNEGSKA, per germline (reference sequence). CDR3 length: 12 amino acids.

In this sample, this clonotype turned up a few times. This chain joins TRBV4-3 and TRBJ1-6, with a possible D match to TRBD1 (5 bases). The ends were cut back, 0 bases at V and 6 bases at J, with 15 bases in the middle. The germline V gene encodes CDR1 LGHNA and CDR2 YSLEER. This CDR3 contains 17 residues. This CDR3 reads CASSQDEQGGSNSPLHF. The CDR3 DNA reads TGCGCCAGCAGCCAAGACGAGCAGGGTGGTTCTAATTCACCCCTCCACTTT.

J is TRBJ1-3 and V is TRBV4-2; tentatively, D is TRBD1 (6 bases). Germline assignment: CDR1 LGHNA and CDR2 YNFKEQ. The CDR3 covers 14 residues. Trimming removed 3 bases from V and 2 bases from J, with 8 bases in between. The chain's CDR3 is CASSHAGAGNTIYF. As DNA, the CDR3 is TGTGCCAGCAGCCACGCAGGGGCTGGAAACACCATATATTTT.

A few counts support this clonotype. The chain uses TRBV29-1 and TRBJ2-7; D is perhaps TRBD1 or TRBD2 (7 bases each). The germline CDR1 and CDR2 sequences are SQVTM and ANQGSEA. The CDR3 consists of 14 residues. The V end was cut by 4 bases, the J end by 7 bases, with 20 bases between. Here the CDR3 reads CSVVRSGTVGEQYF. Written as DNA, the CDR3 is TGCAGCGTTGTAAGGAGCGGGACAGTTGGGGAGCAGTACTTC.

This clonotype was counted at least ten times. The rearrangement uses TRBV7-2 and TRBJ1-2; maybe TRBD1 (5 bases). V lost 1 base and J lost 4, with 10 bases in between. This CDR3 is built from 14 residues. CDR1 is SGHTA, CDR2 FQGNSA, per germline. The CDR3 is CASSLVGTLYGYTF. Written as DNA, the CDR3 is TGTGCCAGCAGCTTAGTTGGGACCCTCTATGGCTACACCTTC.

The gene calls are TRBV20-1 and TRBJ1-4, with 7 bases fitting TRBD1. Unmatched junction bases numbered 10, after V lost 1 base and J lost 8 bases. CDR3 length: 15 amino acids. CDR1 DFQATT and CDR2 SNEGSKA come from the germline V gene (reference sequence). CDR3 sequence: CSARGSTGFGEKLFF. In DNA form, the CDR3 reads TGCAGTGCTAGAGGCTCGACAGGGTTCGGGGAAAAACTGTTTTTT.

The genes are TRBV10-3 and TRBJ2-5, with 8 nucleotides matching TRBD2. The DNA end favors TRBJ2-1, so the J call may be wrong. The CDR3 has 13 amino acids. Per the germline V gene, CDR1 is ENHRY and CDR2 is SYGVKD. The CDR3 DNA follows: TGTGCCATCAGTAGCGGGGGCCAAGAGACCCAGTTCTTC. This gives the protein CAISSGGQETQFF.

CDR3 region: CASSSRLAGFTDTQYF. The CDR3 DNA reads TGTGCCAGCAGTTCGCGACTAGCGGGTTTCACAGATACGCAGTATTTT. The chain carries TRBV27 and TRBJ2-3; TRBD2 matches 10 bases. The V gene's germline CDR1 is MNHEY and CDR2 SMNVEV (reference sequence). V was clipped by 4 bases and J by 2 bases; unmatched bases: 6. This CDR3 comprises 16 residues.

This clonotype was counted a few times. V gene TRBV4-3 combines with J gene TRBJ1-1, with D tentatively TRBD1 (6 bases). Germline CDR1 reads LGHNA; CDR2 reads YSLEER. The V end was cut by 0 bases, the J end by 3 bases, with 8 bases between. The CDR3 sequence is 14 residues long. The CDR3 loop reads CASSQEDSYTEAFF. The CDR3 DNA sequence: TGCGCCAGCAGCCAAGAGGACAGCTACACTGAAGCTTTCTTT.

The table lists this clonotype with many counts. The chain carries TRBV29-1 and TRBJ2-1, with 8 bases fitting TRBD2. Trimming took 5 bases from V and 4 from J; bases not matched to a gene: 4. The germline V gene has CDR1 SQVTM and CDR2 ANQGSEA. The CDR3 runs 13 residues. The DNA of the CDR3 is TGCAGCGTTTGGACTAGCTGGTACAATGAGCAGTTCTTC. It is translated as CSVWTSWYNEQFF.

V gene TRBV27 combines with J gene TRBJ2-7, with D perhaps assigned TRBD1 or TRBD2 (5 bases each). The CDR3 length is 15 residues. Trimming removed 4 bases at V and 5 bases at J, with 18 bases between. CDR1 MNHEY and CDR2 SMNVEV come from the germline V gene (reference sequence). CDR3 DNA: TGTGCCAGCAGTTCCGACCGGGATGGGGCCGACGAGCAGTACTTC. Translation gives CASSSDRDGADEQYF.

The gene calls are TRBV20-1 and TRBJ2-4; TRBD1 or TRBD2 may be the D gene (5 bases each). V shed 2 bases and J shed 2 bases, with 7 bases lying between them. The CDR3 loop spans 13 amino acids. Germline CDR1 is DFQATT and CDR2 is SNEGSKA (reference sequence). The chain's CDR3 is CSARWGSKNIQYF. In DNA form, the CDR3 reads TGCAGTGCTAGATGGGGGTCCAAAAACATTCAGTACTTC.